These T cell receptor beta chains were read from a single sample in a study of regulatory T cells in long-lasting Graves disease. TCRdb recomputed calls from the multiplex PCR reads with MiXCR, one row per CDR3 protein. The sample lists 200,000 to 250,000 distinct CDR3 sequences; around 18% were seen once. Here the sequenced sample was peripheral blood mononuclear cells (PBMCs), taken at new diagnosis, from a patient treated with antithyroid drugs. The source is a female donor with Graves disease. The CDR3 runs from the conserved cysteine through the conserved F or W. A D gene is named only where the DNA matches it firmly. The size entry is marked missing in some rows and otherwise reads once, few, many or a size class.

DNA | CDR3 | size | length | D | J | V
TGTGCCAGCAGCTTAGGGCCCCCTAGTTACAATGAGCAGTTCTTC | CASSLGPPSYNEQFF | many | 15 | NA | TRBJ2-1 | TRBV11-2
TGCAGCGTTGAAAGGGGGACTATGAACACTGAAGCTTTCTTT | CSVERGTMNTEAFF | many | 14 | NA | TRBJ1-1 | TRBV29-1
TGCAGTGCCTCACGGGGGGACGCTGAAGCTTTCTTT | CSASRGDAEAFF | many | 12 | NA | TRBJ1-1 | TRBV20-1
TGCAGCGTTCATTTGGCCGACTCCGAAGAGACCCAGTACTTC | CSVHLADSEETQYF | many | 14 | NA | TRBJ2-5 | TRBV29-1
TGTGCCAGCAGTGGGAGGAGACGGTCCAACTCCTACGAGCAGTACTTC | CASSGRRRSNSYEQYF | few | 16 | NA | TRBJ2-7 | TRBV27
TGTGCCAGCAGTTACCGACTTAAATACAATGAGCAGTTCTTC | CASSYRLKYNEQFF | many | 14 | NA | TRBJ2-1 | TRBV6-2/TRBV6-3
TGTGCCAGCAGCCCTGGACAGGGGAGGAACGAGCAGTACTTC | CASSPGQGRNEQYF | many | 14 | TRBD1 | TRBJ2-7 | TRBV3-1
TGTGCCAGCAGCTTTACTCCAAGCTCCTACGAGCAGTACTTC | CASSFTPSSYEQYF | few | 14 | NA | TRBJ2-7 | TRBV7-9
TGTGCCAGCAGCAGACAGGGGAACTATGGCTACACCTTC | CASSRQGNYGYTF | many | 13 | TRBD1 | TRBJ1-2 | TRBV19
TGTGCCAGCAGGGGCGGACTAGCGGGAGATCTGAGGGTAAACAATGAGCAGTTCTTC | CASRGGLAGDLRVNNEQFF | many | 19 | TRBD2 | TRBJ2-1 | TRBV28
TGTGCCAGCAGCTTGGAAGGACACAGCTCCTACAATGAGCAGTTCTTC | CASSLEGHSSYNEQFF | NA | 16 | NA | TRBJ2-1 | TRBV11-1
TGTGCCAGCAGCCGCGCCGGGACACAAGGATACGAGCAGTACTTC | CASSRAGTQGYEQYF | NA | 15 | NA | TRBJ2-7 | TRBV11-1
TGTGCCAGCTCACCCACCCCTGACTCCCGTCAACACAATGAGCAGTTCTTC | CASSPTPDSRQHNEQFF | few | 17 | NA | TRBJ2-1 | TRBV18
TGCAGCGGTATAACAGGGACCCTGGGTGGGGAGACCCAGTACTTC | CSGITGTLGGETQYF | many | 15 | NA | TRBJ2-5 | TRBV29-1
TGTGCCAGCAGCTTACAGGGGAGGGACTATGGCTACACCTTC | CASSLQGRDYGYTF | many | 14 | NA | TRBJ1-2 | TRBV7-2
TGTGCCAGCAGTTTAGCAACACTAGCGGGCTTCACAGATACGCAGTATTTT | CASSLATLAGFTDTQYF | many | 17 | TRBD2 | TRBJ2-3 | TRBV12-3/TRBV12-4
TGTGCCAGTAGTATACAGCGGGAGTCCTCCTACGAGCAGTACTTC | CASSIQRESSYEQYF | many | 15 | TRBD2 | TRBJ2-7 | TRBV19
TGTGCCAGCAGCGTGGGGCACTCGACCATGAACACTGAAGCTTTCTTT | CASSVGHSTMNTEAFF | few | 16 | NA | TRBJ1-1 | TRBV9
TGTGCCAGTAGTATGACAGGTTCCTACGAGCAGTACTTC | CASSMTGSYEQYF | NA | 13 | NA | TRBJ2-7 | TRBV19
TGCAGTGCTGCTGGGGGTCCCGGGGGAGAGCAGTACTTC | CSAAGGPGGEQYF | many | 13 | NA | TRBJ2-7 | TRBV20-1
TGTGCCAGTAGCACCCTCCACGAGCAGTACTTC | CASSTLHEQYF | NA | 11 | NA | TRBJ2-7 | TRBV19
TGTGCCAGCAGCTTCACAGGGGGGGCCTATGGCTACACCTTC | CASSFTGGAYGYTF | many | 14 | TRBD1 | TRBJ1-2 | TRBV7-9
TGTGCCACCAGGCCGGGACAGGGGGCGTCAGGCTACACCTTC | CATRPGQGASGYTF | few | 14 | TRBD1 | TRBJ1-2 | TRBV24-1
TGTGACCTGGGACGTAACACCGGGGAGCTGTTTTTT | CDLGRNTGELFF | many | 12 | NA | TRBJ2-2 | TRBV3-1
TGTGCCAGCAGTGAACTGGCAGGGAAAATCTACGAGCAGTACTTC | CASSELAGKIYEQYF | many | 15 | NA | TRBJ2-7 | TRBV6-1
TGCGCCAGCAGCCTCGCCGGGACAGGGTACTCTGGCTACACCTTC | CASSLAGTGYSGYTF | many | 15 | TRBD1 | TRBJ1-2 | TRBV4-3
TGTGCCAGCAGTGATCCGAGAGAGCAGTACTTC | CASSDPREQYF | many | 11 | NA | TRBJ2-7 | TRBV2
TGTGCCAGCAGGTTTGGGTCGAGAACCTATGGCTACACCTTC | CASRFGSRTYGYTF | many | 14 | NA | TRBJ1-2 | TRBV28
TGTGCCAGCAGCCCCCGGGTCAGCACAGATACGCAGTATTTT | CASSPRVSTDTQYF | few | 14 | NA | TRBJ2-3 | TRBV9
TGTGCCAGCAGCCTGGAGGTTCGGGATGAGCAGTTCTTC | CASSLEVRDEQFF | many | 13 | NA | TRBJ2-1 | TRBV7-9
TGTGCCAGCAGAGGGGGTGGACAGGGGGCAGGGGAGACCCAGTACTTC | CASRGGGQGAGETQYF | once | 16 | TRBD1 | TRBJ2-5 | TRBV6-1
TGTGCCAGTACCGAGACAGGAACACTTAATGAAAAACTGTTTTTT | CASTETGTLNEKLFF | many | 15 | NA | TRBJ1-4 | TRBV19
TGTGCCAGCAGCCCCGACAGGGAGGTGATGAACGAGCAGTACTTC | CASSPDREVMNEQYF | many | 15 | NA | TRBJ2-7 | TRBV7-2
TGTGCCAGCAGTTTTACCTTCACCTACGAGCAGTACTTC | CASSFTFTYEQYF | many | 13 | NA | TRBJ2-7 | TRBV28
TGCGCCAGCAGGAGACCCAGGATCACATGGGGGACCCAGTACTTC | CASRRPRITWGTQYF | once | 15 | NA | TRBJ2-5 | TRBV10-1
TGCAGTGCTAGAGATTGGGGGGAGGGCGAGGAGACCCAGTACTTC | CSARDWGEGEETQYF | many | 15 | TRBD2 | TRBJ2-5 | TRBV20-1
TGTGCCAGCAGCTTGCGAGAGCAGTCAAATCAGCCCCAGCATTTT | CASSLREQSNQPQHF | many | 15 | NA | TRBJ1-5 | TRBV13
TGTGCCAGCAGCCCCGACAGGGAGAACGAGCAGTACTTC | CASSPDRENEQYF | many | 13 | TRBD1 | TRBJ2-7 | TRBV9
TGTGCCAGCAGCTTTTTGAGCGGTGAGCAGTTCTTC | CASSFLSGEQFF | many | 12 | NA | TRBJ2-1 | TRBV11-3
TGTGCCACCAGGGATGGCGGGAGGAACACCGGGGAGCTGTTTTTT | CATRDGGRNTGELFF | NA | 15 | TRBD2 | TRBJ2-2 | TRBV24-1
TGTGCCAGCAGCAGGGGGGTCGATCGACATAACTATGGCTACACCTTC | CASSRGVDRHNYGYTF | NA | 16 | TRBD1 | TRBJ1-2 | TRBV27
TGTGCCAGCAGTTATAGTGCGGGGTTGAGCTCCTACGAGCAGTACTTC | CASSYSAGLSSYEQYF | NA | 16 | NA | TRBJ2-7 | TRBV12-3/TRBV12-4
TGTGCCAGCGCATGGGGGGAGGGCCGGACAGATACGCAGTATTTT | CASAWGEGRTDTQYF | few | 15 | TRBD2 | TRBJ2-3 | TRBV7-6
TGCAGTGCTGACAGACAGGTGAACACTGAAGCTTTCTTT | CSADRQVNTEAFF | many | 13 | NA | TRBJ1-1 | TRBV20-1
TGCAGTGCTAGAGATCCAGGGAGAGGAGTCTACGAGCAGTACTTC | CSARDPGRGVYEQYF | few | 15 | NA | TRBJ2-7 | TRBV20-1
TGTGCCAGCAGCTTAGCGTCAGGGGGCTATGGCTACACCTTC | CASSLASGGYGYTF | many | 14 | TRBD1 | TRBJ1-2 | TRBV7-2
TGTGCCAGCAGTCAATCGGACAGGTACAATGAGCAGTTCTTC | CASSQSDRYNEQFF | many | 14 | TRBD1 | TRBJ2-1 | TRBV3-1
TGTGCCAGCAGCCAGGGACTGAATTCACCCCTCCACTTT | CASSQGLNSPLHF | NA | 13 | NA | TRBJ1-6 | TRBV4-2
TGTGCCATCAGTGAGCCCACCGGGGGGGGCGGCTATGGCTACACCTTC | CAISEPTGGGGYGYTF | many | 16 | NA | TRBJ1-2 | TRBV10-3
TGTGCCAGCAGTGAAGCCGGGACAGGGAAGTCTGGCTACACCTTC | CASSEAGTGKSGYTF | NA | 15 | TRBD1 | TRBJ1-2 | TRBV6-1
TGTGCCAGCGGCGGGACCAGCTCCTATAATTCACCCCTCCACTTT | CASGGTSSYNSPLHF | NA | 15 | NA | TRBJ1-6 | TRBV19
TGTGCCAACACCCCCCTCCCTAGCGGGCCCATTAATGAGCAGTTCTTC | CANTPLPSGPINEQFF | many | 16 | TRBD2 | TRBJ2-1 | TRBV12-3/TRBV12-4
TGTGCCACCAGCAGAGCCCCCACAGGGGACGAGCAGTACTTC | CATSRAPTGDEQYF | NA | 14 | TRBD1 | TRBJ2-7 | TRBV15
TGCAGCGTCCGAGCGAACACTGAAGCTTCCTTT | CSVRANTEASF | NA | 11 | NA | TRBJ1-1 | TRBV29-1
TGTGCCAGCAATGGTCGGGTTCTACCCGGCACAGATACGCAGTATTTT | CASNGRVLPGTDTQYF | many | 16 | NA | TRBJ2-3 | TRBV28
TGTGCCAGCTGCGCTACCAGAATCAGCTCCTACGAGCAGTACTTC | CASCATRISSYEQYF | many | 15 | NA | TRBJ2-7 | TRBV27
TGTGCCAGCAGTGCCTCGACATTGGTTTCATATGGCTACACCTTC | CASSASTLVSYGYTF | many | 15 | NA | TRBJ1-2 | TRBV6-1